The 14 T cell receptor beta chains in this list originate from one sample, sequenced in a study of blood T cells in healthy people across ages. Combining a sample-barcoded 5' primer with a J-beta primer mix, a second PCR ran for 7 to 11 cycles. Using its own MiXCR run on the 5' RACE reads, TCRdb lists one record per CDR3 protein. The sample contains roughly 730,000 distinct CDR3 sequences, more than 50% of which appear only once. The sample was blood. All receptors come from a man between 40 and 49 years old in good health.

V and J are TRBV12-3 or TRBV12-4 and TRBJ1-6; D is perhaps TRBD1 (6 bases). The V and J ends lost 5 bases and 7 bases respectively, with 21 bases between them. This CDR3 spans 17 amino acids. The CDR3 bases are TGTGCCAGCAGTGTACGGGGGGACCCGAGGGGGAATTCACCCCTCCACTTT. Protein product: CASSVRGDPRGNSPLHF.

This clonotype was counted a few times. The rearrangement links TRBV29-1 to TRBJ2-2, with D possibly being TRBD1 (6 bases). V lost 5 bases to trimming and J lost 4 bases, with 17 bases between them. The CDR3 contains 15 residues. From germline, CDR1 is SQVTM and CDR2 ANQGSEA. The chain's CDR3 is CSVPKGDQGTGELFF. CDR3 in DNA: TGCAGCGTTCCAAAGGGGGATCAGGGCACCGGGGAGCTGTTTTTT.

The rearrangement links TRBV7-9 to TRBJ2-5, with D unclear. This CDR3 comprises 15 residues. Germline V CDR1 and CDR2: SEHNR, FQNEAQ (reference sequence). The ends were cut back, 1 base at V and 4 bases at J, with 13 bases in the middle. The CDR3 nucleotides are TGTGCCAGCAGCTTAGAAACGGGTGGAGTAGAGACCCAGTACTTC. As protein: CASSLETGGVETQYF.

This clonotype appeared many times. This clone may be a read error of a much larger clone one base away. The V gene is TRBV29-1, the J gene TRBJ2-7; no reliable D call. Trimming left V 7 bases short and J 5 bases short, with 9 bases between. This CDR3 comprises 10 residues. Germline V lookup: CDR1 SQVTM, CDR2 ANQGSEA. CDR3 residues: CSGKINEQYF. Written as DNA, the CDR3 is TGCAGCGGTAAAATTAACGAGCAGTACTTC.

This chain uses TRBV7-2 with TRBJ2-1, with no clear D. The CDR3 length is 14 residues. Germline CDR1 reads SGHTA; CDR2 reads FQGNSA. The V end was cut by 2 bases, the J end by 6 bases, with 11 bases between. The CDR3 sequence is CASSLSSDRNEQFF. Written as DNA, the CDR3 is TGTGCCAGCAGCTTATCCTCGGACCGCAATGAGCAGTTCTTC.

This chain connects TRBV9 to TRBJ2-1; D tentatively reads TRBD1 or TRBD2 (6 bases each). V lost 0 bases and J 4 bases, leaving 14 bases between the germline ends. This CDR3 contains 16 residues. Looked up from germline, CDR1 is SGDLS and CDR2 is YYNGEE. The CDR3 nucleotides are TGTGCCAGCAGCGTAGTTGGCGGAGGGGGGTACAATGAGCAGTTCTTC. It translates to CASSVVGGGGYNEQFF.

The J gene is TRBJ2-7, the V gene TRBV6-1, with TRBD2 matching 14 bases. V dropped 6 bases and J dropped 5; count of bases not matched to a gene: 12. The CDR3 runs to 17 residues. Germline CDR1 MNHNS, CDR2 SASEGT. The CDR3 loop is CASSPRRTSGGIDEQYF. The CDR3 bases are TGTGCCAGCAGCCCAAGGCGGACTAGCGGGGGGATCGACGAGCAGTACTTC.

CDR3 sequence reads: CASRRSSYNEQFF. The CDR3 region has the DNA TGTGCCAGCAGAAGAAGCTCCTACAATGAGCAGTTCTTC. The chain has TRBV7-2 and TRBJ2-1; D gene uncertain. The CDR3 covers 13 residues. The germline V and J ends were trimmed by 6 bases and 0 bases, with 6 bases remaining between them. Germline loops: CDR1 SGHTA, CDR2 FQGNSA.

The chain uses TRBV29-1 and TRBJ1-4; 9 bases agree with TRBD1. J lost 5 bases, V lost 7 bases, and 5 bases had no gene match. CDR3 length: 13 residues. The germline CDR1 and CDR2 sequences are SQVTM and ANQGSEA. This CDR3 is CSAGDRVNEKLFF. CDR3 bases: TGCAGCGCAGGGGACAGGGTAAATGAAAAACTGTTTTTT.

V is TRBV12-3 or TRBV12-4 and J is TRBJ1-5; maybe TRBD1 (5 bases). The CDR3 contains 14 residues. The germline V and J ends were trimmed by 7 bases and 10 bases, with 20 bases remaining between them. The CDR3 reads CASTVTGRGGPQHF. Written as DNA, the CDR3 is TGTGCCAGCACCGTTACGGGACGAGGTGGACCCCAGCATTTT.

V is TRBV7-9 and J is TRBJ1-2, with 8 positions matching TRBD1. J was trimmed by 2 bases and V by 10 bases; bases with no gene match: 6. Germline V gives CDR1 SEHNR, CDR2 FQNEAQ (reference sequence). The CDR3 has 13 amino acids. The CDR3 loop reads CAIVQGANYGYTF. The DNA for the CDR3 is TGTGCCATCGTTCAGGGGGCGAACTATGGCTACACCTTC.

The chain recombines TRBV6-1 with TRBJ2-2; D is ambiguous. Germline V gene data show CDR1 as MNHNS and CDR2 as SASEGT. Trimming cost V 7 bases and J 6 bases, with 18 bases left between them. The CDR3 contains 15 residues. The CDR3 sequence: CASNWVPLFAGELFF. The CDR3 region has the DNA TGTGCCAGCAATTGGGTCCCCCTCTTCGCCGGGGAGCTGTTTTTT.

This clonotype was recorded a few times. The CDR3 loop is CASSLYPRVQVVNTGELFF. The CDR3 nucleotides read TGTGCCAGCAGTTTATATCCCCGGGTCCAGGTGGTCAACACCGGGGAGCTGTTTTTT. The rearrangement links TRBV28 to TRBJ2-2; D not certain. V was shortened by 1 base and J by 2 bases, with 20 bases between the two germline ends. Germline assignment: CDR1 MDHEN and CDR2 SYDVKM. This CDR3 has 19 residues.

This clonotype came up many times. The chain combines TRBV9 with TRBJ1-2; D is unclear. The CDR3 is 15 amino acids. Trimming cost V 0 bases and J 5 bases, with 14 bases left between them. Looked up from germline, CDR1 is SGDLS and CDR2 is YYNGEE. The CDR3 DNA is TGTGCCAGCAGCGTAGCGAGTATTTCCGATTATGGCTACACCTTC. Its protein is CASSVASISDYGYTF.